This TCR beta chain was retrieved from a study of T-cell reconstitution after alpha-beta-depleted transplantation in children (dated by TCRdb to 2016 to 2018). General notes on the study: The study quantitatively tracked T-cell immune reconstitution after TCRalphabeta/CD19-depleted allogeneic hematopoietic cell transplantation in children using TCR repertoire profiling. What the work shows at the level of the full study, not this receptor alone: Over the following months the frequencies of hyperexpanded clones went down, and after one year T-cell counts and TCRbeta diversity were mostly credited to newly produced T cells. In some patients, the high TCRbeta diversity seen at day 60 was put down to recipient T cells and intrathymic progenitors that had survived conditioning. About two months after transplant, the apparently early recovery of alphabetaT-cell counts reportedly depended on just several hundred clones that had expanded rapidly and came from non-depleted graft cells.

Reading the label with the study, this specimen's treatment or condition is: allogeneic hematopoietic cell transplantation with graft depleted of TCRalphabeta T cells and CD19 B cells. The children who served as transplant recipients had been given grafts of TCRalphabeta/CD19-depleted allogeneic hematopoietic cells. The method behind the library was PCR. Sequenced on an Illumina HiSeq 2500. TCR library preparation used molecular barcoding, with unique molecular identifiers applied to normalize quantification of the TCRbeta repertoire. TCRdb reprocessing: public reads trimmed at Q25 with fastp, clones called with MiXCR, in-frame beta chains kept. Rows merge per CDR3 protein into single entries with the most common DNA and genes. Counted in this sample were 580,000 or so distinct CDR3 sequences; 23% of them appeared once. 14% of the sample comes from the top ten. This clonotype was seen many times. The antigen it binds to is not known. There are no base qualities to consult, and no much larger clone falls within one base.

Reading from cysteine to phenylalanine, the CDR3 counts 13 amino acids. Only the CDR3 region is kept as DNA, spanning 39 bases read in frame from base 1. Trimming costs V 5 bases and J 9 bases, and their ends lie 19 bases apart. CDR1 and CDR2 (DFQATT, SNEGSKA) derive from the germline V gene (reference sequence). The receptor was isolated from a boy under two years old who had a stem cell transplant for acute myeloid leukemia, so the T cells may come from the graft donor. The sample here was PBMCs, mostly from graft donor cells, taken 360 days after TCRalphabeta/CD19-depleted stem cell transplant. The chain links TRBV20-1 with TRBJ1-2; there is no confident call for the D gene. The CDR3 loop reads CSAQESRGGRYTF. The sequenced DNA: TGCAGTGCTCAAGAGAGTAGAGGTGGACGCTACACCTTC.